The subject of this entry is one TCR beta chain. The antigen is not known. Trimming cost V 5 bases and J 3 bases, with 14 bases left between them. Germline V CDR1 and CDR2: PRHDT, FYEKMQ (reference sequence). This CDR3 is 16 amino acids long. Amplification used 60 Vbeta primers and 13 Jbeta primers. Clones were read by immunoSEQ multiplex PCR, and TCRdb kept only the in-frame ones, dropping some. The data show about 180,000 clones, roughly 80% seen once. The sample comes from a study of cytomegalovirus exposure and HLA in healthy donors. Study conclusions and caveats: A few chains linked to CMV were shown in vitro to be specific for CMV antigens.

The specimen sequenced was PBMCs. The chain combines TRBV13 with TRBJ1-6; no definite D call. This TCR came from a man aged 35 to 55 in good health and CMV-seronegative. The CDR3: CASSLTRGIYNSPLHF. CDR3 nucleotide sequence: TGTGCCAGCAGCCTTACACGGGGTATCTATAATTCACCCCTCCACTTT.